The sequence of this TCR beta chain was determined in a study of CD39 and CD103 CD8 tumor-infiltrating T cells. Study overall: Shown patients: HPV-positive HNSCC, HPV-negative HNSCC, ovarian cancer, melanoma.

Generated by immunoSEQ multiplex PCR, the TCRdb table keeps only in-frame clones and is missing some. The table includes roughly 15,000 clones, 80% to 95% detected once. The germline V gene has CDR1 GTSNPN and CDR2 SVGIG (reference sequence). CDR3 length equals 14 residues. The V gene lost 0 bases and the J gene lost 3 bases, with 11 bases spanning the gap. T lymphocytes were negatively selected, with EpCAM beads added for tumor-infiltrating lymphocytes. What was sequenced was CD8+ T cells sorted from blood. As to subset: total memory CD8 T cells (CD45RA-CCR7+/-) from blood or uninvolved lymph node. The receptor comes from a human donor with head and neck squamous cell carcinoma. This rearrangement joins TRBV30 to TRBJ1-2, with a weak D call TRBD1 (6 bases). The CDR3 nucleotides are TGTGCCTGGAGTGTACCGGACAGCTACTATGGCTACACCTTC. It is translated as CAWSVPDSYYGYTF. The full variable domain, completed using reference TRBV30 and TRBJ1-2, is SQTIHQWPATLVQPVGSPLSLECTVEGTSNPNLYWYRQAAGRGLQLLFYSVGIGQISSEVPQNLSASRPQDRQFILSSKKLLLSDSGFYLCAWSVPDSYYGYTFGSGTRLTVV.